These 11 T cell receptor beta chains originate from one sample sequenced in a study of blood T cell repertoires in COVID-19. TCRdb keeps only in-frame clones here, not all; method: immunoSEQ multiplex PCR. The sample records about 160,000 clones, about 80% being singletons. Sequenced: peripheral blood. Receptors were obtained from a woman at least 80 years old with acute or convalescent COVID-19.

The table lists this clone with a count of one. The J gene is TRBJ1-6, the V gene TRBV4-1, with D maybe TRBD1 (6 bases). This CDR3 contains 16 residues. Looked up from germline, CDR1 is MGHRA and CDR2 is YSYEKL. V lost 0 bases, J lost 8 bases, and 14 bases lay in between. The CDR3 loop reads CASSQEWGQRYSPLHF. CDR3 DNA: TGCGCCAGCAGCCAAGAATGGGGACAACGGTATTCACCCCTCCACTTT.

To note about this clone: At one end the junction does not follow the germline gene, possibly because of a read error. The rearrangement links TRBV19 to TRBJ2-1, with 7 bases that match TRBD1. The CDR3 is 12 residues long. Germline CDR1 LNHDA, CDR2 SQIVND (reference sequence). The CDR3 sequence: CASKREGAKLLF. The CDR3 DNA follows: TGTGCCAGTAAGAGAGAGGGGGCTAAATTGCTCTTC.

Turning to this clone: Other DNA sequences in this sample translate to the same CDR3. For the CDR3, the DNA is TGTGCCAGCAGCCATGGACAGAACTATGGCTACACCTTC. Translated, it gives CASSHGQNYGYTF. The chain recombines TRBV7-9 with TRBJ1-2; D perhaps matches TRBD1 (6 bases). CDR1 SEHNR and CDR2 FQNEAQ come from the germline V gene (reference sequence). V lost 5 bases to trimming and J lost 2 bases, with 9 bases between them. The CDR3 covers 13 residues.

This clone was counted a single time. V usage is TRBV3-1 (or the pseudogene TRBV3-2) and J usage is TRBJ1-5; TRBD1 might be the D (5 bases). The CDR3 contains 13 residues. Germline V gene sequence: CDR1 LGHDT, CDR2 YNNKEL (reference sequence). Between the trimmed V and J ends, which lost 4 bases and 6 bases, there was a span of 10 bases. The CDR3 spells CASSRQIGQPQHF. For the CDR3, the DNA is TGTGCCAGCAGCCGACAGATCGGTCAGCCCCAGCATTTT.

This clone was counted a single time. The rearrangement links TRBV30 to TRBJ1-4, with D maybe TRBD1 (5 bases). The CDR3 has 15 amino acids. Trimming cost V 0 bases and J 8 bases, with 16 bases left between them. CDR1 and CDR2 from the germline V gene are GTSNPN and SVGIG (reference sequence). The CDR3 spells CAWSVLGGAREKLFF. DNA for the CDR3: TGTGCCTGGAGTGTACTGGGAGGGGCGCGCGAAAAACTGTTTTTT.

V usage is TRBV29-1 and J usage is TRBJ2-5; TRBD2 matches 12 bases. The CDR3 contains 16 residues. In germline, CDR1 is SQVTM, CDR2 ANQGSEA. Trimming removed 5 bases from V and 5 bases from J; junction bases left unmatched: 12. CDR3 residues: CSVLTSGRNSWETQYF. The CDR3 nucleotides read TGCAGCGTTTTGACTAGCGGGAGAAATAGTTGGGAGACCCAGTACTTC.

This clone has just a few counts. V usage is TRBV29-1 and J usage is TRBJ2-1; 11 nucleotides match TRBD1. Trimming at V came to 7 bases and at J to 3 bases, leaving 2 bases not matched to a gene. CDR1 and CDR2 from the germline V gene are SQVTM and ANQGSEA. The CDR3 extends over 13 amino acids. The CDR3 nucleotides are TGCAGCGGCGGGACAGGGGGCTACAATGAGCAGTTCTTC. Translated, it gives CSGGTGGYNEQFF.

This clone appeared a few times. This sequence joins TRBV18 and TRBJ2-1, with 7 bases identical to TRBD2. The CDR3 length is 16 residues. J was trimmed by 3 bases and V by 3 bases; bases with no gene match: 8. Germline V lookup: CDR1 KGHSH, CDR2 LQKENI. As DNA, the CDR3 is TGTGCCAGCTCACCTGTCGCGGGAGAGGACTACAATGAGCAGTTCTTC. Residues: CASSPVAGEDYNEQFF.

CDR3 bases: TGCGCCAGCAGCCAAGGAGGGGGAGGGTTCCCAAACTACGAGCAGTACTTC. It specifies CASSQGGGGFPNYEQYF. This chain uses TRBV4-1 with TRBJ2-7, with D possibly TRBD2 on 7 matching bases. CDR3 length: 17 residues. Per the germline V gene, CDR1 is MGHRA and CDR2 is YSYEKL. Trimming took 1 base from V and 3 from J, leaving 19 bases between them.

This rearrangement joins TRBV18 to TRBJ2-1; 10 bases are shared with TRBD2. The CDR3 is 15 residues long. Germline V gives CDR1 KGHSH, CDR2 LQKENI. V shed 4 bases, J shed 7 bases, and the junction held 7 bases outside the gene matches. The DNA for the CDR3 is TGTGCCAGCTCACGAGTGATAGCGGGAGGAAATGAGCAGTTCTTC. Protein sequence: CASSRVIAGGNEQFF.

This clone was observed once. The genes are TRBV7-2 and TRBJ1-2; 8 bases are shared with TRBD1. This CDR3 spans 12 amino acids. V was pared by 5 bases and J by 8 bases, with 4 bases of the junction left unmatched. In germline, CDR1 is SGHTA, CDR2 FQGNSA. CDR3 nucleotide sequence: TGTGCCAGCAGCCAGGGGGCGCTCGGCTACACCTTC. This sequence encodes CASSQGALGYTF.